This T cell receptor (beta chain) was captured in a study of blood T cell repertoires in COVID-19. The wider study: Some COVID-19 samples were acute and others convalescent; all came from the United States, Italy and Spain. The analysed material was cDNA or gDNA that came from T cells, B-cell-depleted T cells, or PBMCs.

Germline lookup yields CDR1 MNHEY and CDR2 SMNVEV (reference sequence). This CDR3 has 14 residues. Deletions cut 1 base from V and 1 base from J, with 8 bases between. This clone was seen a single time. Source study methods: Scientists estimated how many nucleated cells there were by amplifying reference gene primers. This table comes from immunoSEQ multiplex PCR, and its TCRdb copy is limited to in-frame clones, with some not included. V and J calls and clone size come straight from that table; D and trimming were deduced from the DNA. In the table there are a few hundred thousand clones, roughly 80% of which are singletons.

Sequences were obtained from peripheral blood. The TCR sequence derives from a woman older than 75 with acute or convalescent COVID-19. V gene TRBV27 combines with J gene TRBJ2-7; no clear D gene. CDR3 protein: CASSLYFGSYEQYF. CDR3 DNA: TGTGCCAGCAGTTTATATTTCGGTTCCTACGAGCAGTACTTC.